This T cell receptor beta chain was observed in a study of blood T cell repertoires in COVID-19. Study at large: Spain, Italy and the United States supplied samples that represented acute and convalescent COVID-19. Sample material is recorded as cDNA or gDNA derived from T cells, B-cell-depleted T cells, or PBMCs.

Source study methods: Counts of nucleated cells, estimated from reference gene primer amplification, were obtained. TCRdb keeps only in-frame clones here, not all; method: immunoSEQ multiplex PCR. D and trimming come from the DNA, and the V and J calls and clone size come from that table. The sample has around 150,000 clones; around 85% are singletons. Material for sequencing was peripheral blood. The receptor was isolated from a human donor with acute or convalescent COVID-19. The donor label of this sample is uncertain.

CDR3 sequence (DNA): TGTGCCAGTAAGGGGGGGCCGAACACCGGGGAGCTGTTTTTT. It yields the protein CASKGGPNTGELFF. The chain recombines TRBV19 with TRBJ2-2; D is possibly TRBD2 (7 bases). V was pared by 7 bases and J by 0 bases, with 9 bases between. The CDR3 covers 14 residues. Germline V gene data show CDR1 as LNHDA and CDR2 as SQIVND (reference sequence).